Following are 28 T cell receptor beta chains from one sample sequenced in a study of beta chain features in type 1 diabetes. What these receptors recognize is not known. Study observations and caveats: Shortening that was moderate but significant affected the TCRB CDR3s of Type 1 diabetes patients in all four CD4+ subsets.

Investigators reverse transcribed all isolated RNA, so they sequenced expressed TCRB transcripts. The protocol was immunoSEQ multiplex PCR, while the TCRdb copy is restricted to in-frame clones and leaves out a portion. The data show 150,000 to 200,000 clones, more than 60% seen once. The sequencing sample was made of naive CD4+ T cells from blood. The receptors originated from a man aged 25 to 40 with type 1 diabetes.

V usage is TRBV25-1 and J usage is TRBJ2-3, with TRBD2 as a possible D gene (7 bases). V lost 0 bases to trimming and J lost 5 bases, with 12 bases between them. CDR1 is MGHDK, CDR2 SYGVNS, per germline. This CDR3 spans 15 amino acids. CDR3 loop: CASSEYRGGEDTQYF. The CDR3 DNA reads TGTGCCAGCAGTGAATACAGGGGAGGGGAAGATACGCAGTATTTT.

This clone was counted between two and nine times. The chain combines TRBV21-1 with TRBJ2-4; the table's D call TRBD2 went unverified against the DNA. TRBV21-1 is annotated as a pseudogene. The CDR3 covers 16 residues. CDR3 bases: TGTGCCAGCAGCAAAGCGCTTCGGGGAACCAAAAACATTCAGTACTTC. Its protein product is CASSKALRGTKNIQYF.

The V and J genes are TRBV15 and TRBJ2-1, with 10 bases aligning to TRBD1. The CDR3 spans 16 residues. Germline V gene sequence: CDR1 LNHNV, CDR2 YYDKDF (reference sequence). V lost 7 bases to trimming and J lost 7 bases; unmatched junction nucleotides: 13. CDR3 coding DNA: TGTGCCACCACCCCTTCAAAGGGGACAGGGGAAAATGAGCAGTTCTTC. Protein: CATTPSKGTGENEQFF.

The chain combines TRBV5-1 with TRBJ2-5; D is possibly TRBD1 (6 bases). The germline V and J ends were trimmed by 5 bases and 0 bases, with 11 bases remaining between them. The CDR3 spans 14 residues. From germline, CDR1 is SGHRS and CDR2 YFSETQ. The CDR3 DNA reads as TGCGCCAGCAGTCGAGGACAGAACCAAGAGACCCAGTACTTC. It translates to CASSRGQNQETQYF.

This clone came up a few times. The chain joins TRBV29-1 to TRBJ2-3; 10 bases are a match to TRBD1. The CDR3 has 14 residues. Trimming cost V 7 bases and J 3 bases; bases outside gene matches: 7. Germline CDR1 SQVTM, CDR2 ANQGSEA. CDR3 DNA sequence: TGCAGCGCTATTCCGGGACAGGGGACAGATACGCAGTATTTT. Translation gives CSAIPGQGTDTQYF.

This chain uses TRBV29-1 with TRBJ2-3; perhaps TRBD2 as D (5 bases). CDR1 SQVTM and CDR2 ANQGSEA come from the germline V gene. V lost 4 bases and J 6 bases, leaving 17 bases between the germline ends. The CDR3 covers 14 residues. CDR3 protein: CSVAGSPQRDTQYF. As DNA, the CDR3 is TGCAGCGTTGCGGGGTCCCCCCAACGCGATACGCAGTATTTT.

CDR3 bases: TGCAGCGGCCGAGACAGGGTCTACAATGAGCAGTTCTTC. It translates to CSGRDRVYNEQFF. This rearrangement joins TRBV29-1 to TRBJ2-1; 7 nucleotides line up with TRBD1. Unmatched junction bases numbered 6, after V lost 7 bases and J lost 3 bases. CDR1 is SQVTM and CDR2 is ANQGSEA in the germline V gene. This CDR3 is 13 amino acids long.

This clone was counted a few times. The chain employs TRBV29-1 and TRBJ2-5, with D uncertain. CDR3 length equals 13 residues. The germline V gene has CDR1 SQVTM and CDR2 ANQGSEA. Trimming removed 4 bases at V and 5 bases at J, with 14 bases between. The CDR3 nucleotides are TGCAGCGTTGCGGGTAGCCAGGTTGAGACCCAGTACTTC. This codes for CSVAGSQVETQYF. Together with reference TRBV29-1 and TRBJ2-5, the CDR3 gives the full variable domain: SAVISQKPSRDICQRGTSLTIQCQVDSQVTMMFWYRQQPGQSLTLIATANQGSEATYESGFVIDKFPISRPNLTFSTLTVSNMSPEDSSIYLCSVAGSQVETQYFGPGTRLLVL.

The V call is TRBV7-2, the J call TRBJ2-7, with D possibly matching TRBD1 (6 bases). Trimming removed 3 bases from V and 6 bases from J, with 12 bases in between. The CDR3 runs 13 residues. Looked up from germline, CDR1 is SGHTA and CDR2 is FQGNSA. Here the CDR3 DNA reads TGTGCCAGCAGCTTTGTACAGGGAAGCGAGCAGTACTTC. It yields the protein CASSFVQGSEQYF.

This clone was recorded once. The chain carries TRBV4-3 and TRBJ2-4, with TRBD1 matching 7 bases. CDR1 is LGHNA and CDR2 is YSLEER in the germline V gene. J gave up 6 bases and V 1 base, and 12 bases lay outside the gene matches. This CDR3 is built from 17 residues. CDR3 sequence reads: CASSQGDRSLGGNIQYF. In DNA form, the CDR3 reads TGCGCCAGCAGCCAAGGGGACAGAAGTTTAGGGGGAAACATTCAGTACTTC.

The chain employs TRBV30 and TRBJ1-1; TRBD1 might be the D (6 bases). The CDR3 loop spans 14 amino acids. The V end lost 1 base, the J end lost 2 bases, and 11 bases lay between the germline ends. The germline V gene has CDR1 GTSNPN and CDR2 SVGIG (reference sequence). The CDR3 here is CAWSAGDRNTEAFF. The CDR3 bases are TGTGCCTGGAGTGCAGGGGATCGAAACACTGAAGCTTTCTTT.

This chain links TRBV7-9 with TRBJ1-2; D is unclear. V was trimmed by 5 bases and J by 1 base, leaving 2 bases between them. The germline gives CDR1 SEHNR, CDR2 FQNEAQ (reference sequence). The CDR3 totals 11 residues. The CDR3, as DNA: TGTGCCAGCAGCGTTAACTATGGCTACACCTTC. Its translation is CASSVNYGYTF.

The chain carries TRBV7-2 and TRBJ2-7; D perhaps matches TRBD1 (7 bases). V dropped 1 base and J dropped 6 bases, with 16 bases sitting between them. The germline V gene has CDR1 SGHTA and CDR2 FQGNSA. This CDR3 comprises 15 residues. The CDR3 sequence: CASSLESQGGSEQYF. CDR3 DNA sequence: TGTGCCAGCAGCTTAGAATCCCAGGGGGGATCCGAGCAGTACTTC.

Of note for this clone: Other DNA sequences in the same sample also yield this CDR3. The chain has TRBV7-2 and TRBJ2-5; D gene unclear. Deletions cut 3 bases from V and 5 bases from J, with 10 bases between. The CDR3 extends over 13 amino acids. CDR1 is SGHTA, CDR2 FQGNSA, per germline. CDR3 nucleotides: TGTGCCAGCAGCTTTGGTGCCGGTGAGACCCAGTACTTC. Translation: CASSFGAGETQYF. The complete variable domain, with remaining parts taken from reference TRBV7-2 and TRBJ2-5, reads GAGVSQSPSNKVTEKGKDVELRCDPISGHTALYWYRQSLGQGLEFLIYFQGNSAPDKSGLPSDRFSAERTGGSVSTLTIQRTQQEDSAVYLCASSFGAGETQYFGPGTRLLVL.

This clone turned up a few times. The same CDR3 also results from other DNA sequences found in this sample. This chain uses TRBV7-2 with TRBJ2-3; D unresolved. Trimming took off 4 bases at V and 3 bases at J, with 14 bases between the two ends. This CDR3 contains 15 residues. The germline V gene has CDR1 SGHTA and CDR2 FQGNSA. The CDR3 protein is CASSSTGTGTDTQYF. CDR3 nucleotides: TGTGCCAGCAGCTCAACGGGTACGGGTACAGATACGCAGTATTTT.

The table lists this clone with a few counts. The rearrangement links TRBV30 to TRBJ2-7; 7 bases align to TRBD1. There are 12 residues in the CDR3. The V segment lost 2 bases and the J segment 7 bases; nucleotides outside the gene matches: 5. Per the germline V gene, CDR1 is GTSNPN and CDR2 is SVGIG (reference sequence). The CDR3 region is CAWSPGQIEQYF. CDR3 bases: TGTGCCTGGAGTCCGGGACAGATTGAGCAGTACTTC.

On this clone itself: The sample holds other DNA sequences that translate to the same CDR3. This chain connects TRBV7-2 to TRBJ2-5; D unresolved. CDR1 and CDR2 from the germline V gene are SGHTA and FQGNSA. V lost 0 bases and J 4 bases, leaving 6 bases between the germline ends. The length of the CDR3 is 13 residues. The DNA for the CDR3 is TGTGCCAGCAGCTTAGCAGGTGGAGAGACCCAGTACTTC. Protein: CASSLAGGETQYF.

The V and J genes are TRBV6-5 and TRBJ2-6; D is ambiguous. Per germline, CDR1 MNHEY and CDR2 SVGAGI. The length of the CDR3 is 14 residues. The ends were cut back, 0 bases at V and 3 bases at J, with 3 bases in the middle. CDR3 DNA sequence: TGTGCCAGCAGTTACTCTCTTGGGGCCAACGTCCTGACTTTC. Its protein is CASSYSLGANVLTF.

V usage is TRBV29-1 and J usage is TRBJ2-5; TRBD1 is a possible D gene (6 bases). The CDR3 covers 14 residues. Trimming removed 7 bases at V and 4 bases at J, with 19 bases between. Per germline, CDR1 SQVTM and CDR2 ANQGSEA. The DNA of the CDR3 is TGCAGCGGCCTTACAGGGAGTTGGGGAGAGACCCAGTACTTC. Translating gives CSGLTGSWGETQYF.

The chain carries TRBV27 and TRBJ1-4; D perhaps matches TRBD1 (5 bases). Germline lookup yields CDR1 MNHEY and CDR2 SMNVEV (reference sequence). Trimming pared 4 bases from V and 8 bases from J, leaving 5 bases between. The CDR3 has 11 amino acids. Here the CDR3 DNA reads TGTGCCAGCAGTTCAGGGGAAAAACTGTTTTTT. Translating gives CASSSGEKLFF.

The gene calls are TRBV29-1 and TRBJ2-5; TRBD2 matches at 16 bases. V shed 7 bases and J 9 bases; nucleotides not matched to a gene: 14. Germline values: CDR1 SQVTM, CDR2 ANQGSEA. The CDR3 has 16 residues. In DNA, the CDR3 is TGCAGCGCCGACGAACCCACGGGACTAGCGGGGGGGGCCCAGTACTTC. Translated, it gives CSADEPTGLAGGAQYF.

DNA for the CDR3: TGTGCCACCAGCAGAGGAAGGGGTGGAGAGACCCAGTACTTC. This codes for CATSRGRGGETQYF. The J gene is TRBJ2-5, the V gene TRBV15; TRBD1 is a possible D gene (5 bases). Trimming took off 1 base at V and 4 bases at J, with 10 bases between the two ends. This CDR3 region has 14 residues. CDR1 and CDR2 from the germline V gene are LNHNV and YYDKDF (reference sequence).

The chain uses TRBV29-1 and TRBJ2-1, with TRBD2 identical over 7 bases. Per germline, CDR1 SQVTM and CDR2 ANQGSEA. V lost 3 bases and J lost 1; bases outside the gene matches: 3. The CDR3 runs to 14 residues. This CDR3 is CSVEGGESYNEQFF. The CDR3 bases are TGCAGCGTTGAGGGAGGGGAATCCTACAATGAGCAGTTCTTC.

Comment on this clone: Germline is not matched at one junction end, which may reflect a read error. This sequence joins TRBV30 and TRBJ2-3; the match to TRBD2 covers 8 bases. The CDR3 sequence is 14 residues long. The germline CDR1 and CDR2 sequences are GTSNPN and SVGIG (reference sequence). CDR3 region: CAWRNPAGAQIRDF. DNA of the CDR3: TGTGCCTGGAGAAACCCAGCGGGGGCCCAAATTCGGGATTTT.

The count of this clone is one. V usage is TRBV5-1 and J usage is TRBJ2-5; D is possibly TRBD1 or TRBD2 (5 bases each). Germline V lookup: CDR1 SGHRS, CDR2 YFSETQ. CDR3 length equals 13 residues. Trimming left V 1 base short and J 5 bases short, with 9 bases between. This CDR3 is CASSLSEGETQYF. In DNA form, the CDR3 reads TGCGCCAGCAGCTTGTCAGAGGGGGAGACCCAGTACTTC.

The chain couples TRBV18 to TRBJ2-3, with D possibly TRBD1 on 6 matching bases. The CDR3 consists of 13 residues. Between the trimmed V and J ends, which lost 3 bases and 6 bases, there was a span of 10 bases. CDR1 is KGHSH, CDR2 LQKENI, per germline. The CDR3 loop reads CASSPTGLDTQYF. The CDR3 DNA follows: TGTGCCAGCTCACCTACAGGGCTGGATACGCAGTATTTT.

The chain has TRBV7-6 and TRBJ1-6; 7 bases fit TRBD1. Per the germline V gene, CDR1 is SGHVS and CDR2 is FNYEAQ. This CDR3 comprises 14 residues. J gave up 10 bases and V 5 bases, and 8 bases lay outside the gene matches. The CDR3 DNA is TGTGCCAGCAGCGAACAGGGGCAAGGATCACCCCTCCACTTT. It translates to CASSEQGQGSPLHF.

A few counts support this clone. The chain combines TRBV30 with TRBJ1-2; D gene ambiguous. V was shortened by 2 bases and J by 4 bases, with 8 bases between the two germline ends. This CDR3 has 12 residues. Germline V gives CDR1 GTSNPN, CDR2 SVGIG (reference sequence). The DNA of the CDR3 is TGTGCCTGGAGTCGGGTGGGCTATGGCTACACCTTC. Translation: CAWSRVGYGYTF.